Sequencing of this T cell receptor beta chain was carried out in a study of OX40 agonist ivuxolimab in advanced cancers. For the study at large: Ivuxolimab, an agonistic anti-OX40 (CD134) antibody, was given to patients. Patients with prior anti-PD-1, anti-PD-L1 or anti-CTLA-4 therapy were eligible; roughly 40% had some. Study-wide findings and caveats: It was also the case that some nonresponders had low normalized T-cell clonal expansion. Clones of CD4+ and CD8+ blood T cells grew by week 6 at doses of 0.1 to 3.0 mg/kg.

This table comes from immunoSEQ multiplex PCR, and its TCRdb copy is limited to in-frame clones, with some not included. The sample records 60,000 to 75,000 clones, roughly 80% being singletons. The length of the CDR3 is 15 residues. The germline CDR1 and CDR2 sequences are SGHDT and YYEEEE. Note on this clone: What it binds is unknown.

The receptor was isolated from an adult with an advanced solid tumor such as melanoma, head and neck, liver or kidney cancer. The chain is built from TRBV5-6 and TRBJ1-3; tentative D call: TRBD1 (5 bases). The closer fit of TRBJ2-2 to the DNA end suggests the J call may be wrong. This material consisted of CD4+ or CD8+ T cells sorted from blood, taken in a trial of the OX40 agonist ivuxolimab. The CDR3 region is CASSLMTANTGELFF. Written as DNA, the CDR3 is TGTGCCAGCAGCTTGATGACAGCTAACACCGGGGAGCTGTTTTTT.